The 21 T cell receptor beta chains listed next were all sequenced from one sample in a study of OX40 agonist ivuxolimab in advanced cancers. Clones were sequenced by immunoSEQ multiplex PCR, and TCRdb holds only the in-frame ones, with some missing. The table records around 60,000 clones, approximately 88% of them present only once. The starting material was CD4+ or CD8+ T cells sorted from blood, obtained in a trial of the OX40 agonist ivuxolimab. The origin of the receptors is an adult with an advanced solid tumor such as melanoma, head and neck, liver or kidney cancer.

The chain combines TRBV2 with TRBJ1-2; 10 nucleotides match TRBD1. The J segment lost 4 bases and the V segment lost 8 bases, leaving 7 bases of the junction unmatched. Germline-derived CDR1 and CDR2 are SNHLY and FYNNEI. The CDR3 sequence is 14 residues long. The CDR3 region has the DNA TGTGCCAGCGACCGGGACAGGGGCATCTATGGCTACACCTTC. It is translated as CASDRDRGIYGYTF.

The chain couples TRBV6-1 to TRBJ2-5; the match to TRBD2 covers 8 bases. J was trimmed by 7 bases and V by 7 bases; bases with no gene match: 14. This CDR3 comprises 15 residues. The V gene's germline CDR1 is MNHNS and CDR2 SASEGT. CDR3 amino acids: CASTSTGTRFGTQYF. The CDR3 DNA reads TGTGCCAGCACTTCTACCGGGACTAGGTTTGGGACCCAGTACTTC.

V usage is TRBV28 and J usage is TRBJ1-1; 7 bases are shared with TRBD1. V was clipped by 7 bases and J by 1 base; unmatched bases: 9. CDR1 and CDR2 from the germline V gene are MDHEN and SYDVKM. The CDR3 totals 15 residues. This chain's CDR3 is CASTAPDRRNTEAFF. For the CDR3, the DNA is TGTGCCAGCACAGCGCCGGACAGGAGGAACACTGAAGCTTTCTTT.

V is TRBV4-1 and J is TRBJ2-2; D is perhaps TRBD1 (7 bases). The germline V gene has CDR1 MGHRA and CDR2 YSYEKL. The CDR3 is made up of 18 amino acids. Between the trimmed V and J ends, which lost 0 bases and 1 base, there was a span of 15 bases. CDR3 in amino acids: CASSQDMLQGGNTGELFF. CDR3 in DNA: TGCGCCAGCAGCCAAGATATGCTTCAGGGGGGGAACACCGGGGAGCTGTTTTTT.

In its sample, this clone was seen once. The genes are TRBV4-3 and TRBJ2-5, with TRBD1 as a possible D gene (5 bases). The end of the DNA aligns better with TRBJ2-7, so the J call may be wrong. CDR1 is LGHNA and CDR2 is YSLEER in the germline V gene. The CDR3 has 14 residues. CDR3 region: CASRATALSYEQYF. As DNA, the CDR3 is TGCGCCAGCAGGGCGACAGCCCTCTCCTACGAGCAGTACTTC.

This chain uses TRBV10-3 with TRBJ2-5; D remains ambiguous. Per the germline V gene, CDR1 is ENHRY and CDR2 is SYGVKD. V gave up 2 bases and J gave up 5 bases, with 6 bases separating them. The CDR3 runs to 12 residues. As DNA, the CDR3 is TGTGCCATCAGTGAGGGCCAGGAGACCCAGTACTTC. Its protein product is CAISEGQETQYF.

This rearrangement joins TRBV14 to TRBJ2-5, with D unclear. V was cut by 3 bases and J by 0 bases, with 2 bases left in between. Germline lookup yields CDR1 SGHDN and CDR2 FVKESK. The CDR3 runs 12 residues. The DNA of the CDR3 is TGTGCCAGCAGCCAGGACCAAGAGACCCAGTACTTC. Residues: CASSQDQETQYF.

The CDR3 region is CAWTPGNTIYF. The CDR3 DNA reads TGTGCCTGGACGCCTGGAAACACCATATATTTT. The chain recombines TRBV30 with TRBJ1-3; D gene uncertain. Per the germline V gene, CDR1 is GTSNPN and CDR2 is SVGIG (reference sequence). CDR3 length: 11 amino acids. Trimming removed 4 bases from V and 2 bases from J, with 3 bases in between.

V gene TRBV2 combines with J gene TRBJ2-5; D is unresolved. The closer fit of TRBJ2-7 to the DNA end suggests the J call may be wrong. Germline CDR1 reads SNHLY; CDR2 reads FYNNEI. The length of the CDR3 is 13 residues. CDR3 sequence reads: CASSDVGSYEQYF. The CDR3 DNA sequence: TGTGCCAGCAGTGATGTAGGATCCTACGAGCAGTACTTC.

This rearrangement joins TRBV7-8 to TRBJ2-7; D perhaps matches TRBD1 (5 bases). This CDR3 contains 15 residues. Germline V gene data show CDR1 as SGHVS and CDR2 as FQNEAQ. V lost 0 bases and J lost 3, with 12 bases in between. The CDR3: CASSLAVQGFYEQYF. In nucleotides, the CDR3 is TGTGCCAGCAGCTTAGCGGTCCAGGGATTCTACGAGCAGTACTTC.

V and J are TRBV4-3 and TRBJ2-6; possibly TRBD1 for D (6 bases). Trimming took 0 bases from V and 4 from J, leaving 13 bases between them. The germline V gene has CDR1 LGHNA and CDR2 YSLEER. This CDR3 contains 17 residues. CDR3 DNA: TGCGCCAGCAGCCAAGATTCGACAGGCACCGGGGCCAACGTCCTGACTTTC. Amino acid sequence: CASSQDSTGTGANVLTF.

The V and J genes are TRBV9 and TRBJ2-1; D is undetermined. This CDR3 region has 13 residues. Germline CDR1 SGDLS, CDR2 YYNGEE. Deletions cut 0 bases from V and 8 bases from J, with 9 bases between. CDR3 sequence reads: CASSVAPDYEQFF. The CDR3 coding sequence is TGTGCCAGCAGCGTAGCTCCAGACTATGAGCAGTTCTTC.

The chain is built from TRBV19 and TRBJ1-6, with D hard to call. CDR1 LNHDA and CDR2 SQIVND come from the germline V gene (reference sequence). The CDR3 spans 15 residues. V was pared by 3 bases and J by 0 bases, with 6 bases between. In DNA form, the CDR3 reads TGTGCCAGTAGTATTGGGGACTCCTATAATTCACCCCTCCACTTT. Encoded protein: CASSIGDSYNSPLHF. Based on the CDR3 plus reference TRBV19 and TRBJ1-6, the full variable domain is DGGITQSPKYLFRKEGQNVTLSCEQNLNHDAMYWYRQDPGQGLRLIYYSQIVNDFQKGDIAEGYSVSREKKESFPLTVTSAQKNPTAFYLCASSIGDSYNSPLHFGNGTRLTVT.

The chain is built from TRBV5-6 and TRBJ2-3; 7 bases agree with TRBD2. CDR1 and CDR2 from the germline V gene are SGHDT and YYEEEE. J was trimmed by 3 bases and V by 3 bases; bases with no gene match: 7. The CDR3 totals 15 residues. CDR3 loop: CASSSFGGDTDTQYF. CDR3 sequence (DNA): TGTGCCAGCAGCTCCTTTGGGGGGGATACAGATACGCAGTATTTT.

The chain couples TRBV29-1 to TRBJ2-3, with TRBD2 matching over 11 bases. Per germline, CDR1 SQVTM and CDR2 ANQGSEA. After removal of 7 bases from V and 4 bases from J, the junction contained 7 bases not matched to a gene. The CDR3 runs 14 residues. CDR3: CSASLAGVADTQYF. CDR3 coding DNA: TGCAGCGCCTCACTAGCGGGAGTGGCAGATACGCAGTATTTT.

The rearrangement links TRBV6-6 to TRBJ1-1; the match to TRBD1 covers 7 bases. After removal of 6 bases from V and 7 bases from J, the junction contained 14 bases not matched to a gene. The CDR3 contains 15 residues. Germline V gives CDR1 MNHNY, CDR2 SVGAGI (reference sequence). CDR3 bases: TGTGCCAGCAGAGAAAGGGACAGCAGAACTGATGAAGCTTTCTTT. It codes for CASRERDSRTDEAFF.

This chain uses TRBV18 with TRBJ2-2; D not certain. The CDR3 is 15 residues long. Deletions cut 2 bases from V and 1 base from J, with 8 bases between. CDR1 KGHSH and CDR2 LQKENI come from the germline V gene. DNA for the CDR3: TGTGCCAGCTCACCAAACCCCCAGAACACCGGGGAGCTGTTTTTT. This encodes CASSPNPQNTGELFF.

The chain joins TRBV18 to TRBJ1-2, with D unresolved. The germline gives CDR1 KGHSH, CDR2 LQKENI. CDR3 length: 13 amino acids. V lost 5 bases and J lost 4, with 11 bases in between. CDR3 region: CASSSDTTYGYTF. The CDR3 coding sequence is TGTGCCAGCTCATCAGATACCACCTATGGCTACACCTTC.

The rearrangement joins TRBV15 to TRBJ1-5, with D unclear. From germline, CDR1 is LNHNV and CDR2 YYDKDF (reference sequence). Trimming removed 0 bases at V and 3 bases at J, with 9 bases between. The CDR3 is 15 residues long. The CDR3: CATSRELGPNQPQHF. CDR3 bases: TGTGCCACCAGCAGAGAGTTGGGTCCCAATCAGCCCCAGCATTTT. Variable domain in full (rest from reference TRBV15 and TRBJ1-5): DAMVIQNPRYQVTQFGKPVTLSCSQTLNHNVMYWYQQKSSQAPKLLFHYYDKDFNNEADTPDNFQSRRPNTSFCFLDIRSPGLGDTAMYLCATSRELGPNQPQHFGDGTRLSIL.

The count of this clone is one. The chain combines TRBV15 with TRBJ2-5, with 10 bases fitting TRBD2. The CDR3 loop spans 17 amino acids. Germline CDR1 and CDR2: LNHNV and YYDKDF (reference sequence). Trimming took 1 base from V and 5 from J; bases not matched to a gene: 10. The CDR3 here is CATSRVVLAGLVETQYF. The DNA of the CDR3 is TGTGCCACCAGCAGAGTGGTACTAGCGGGGTTGGTTGAGACCCAGTACTTC.

The rearrangement joins TRBV11-2 to TRBJ2-1; D ambiguous. The CDR3 has 13 residues. Germline V gene lookup returns CDR1 SGHAT and CDR2 FQNNGV. Trimming took 3 bases from V and 6 from J, leaving 9 bases between them. The CDR3 bases are TGTGCCAGCAGCTTTGTCCGTCTCAATGAGCAGTTCTTC. It specifies CASSFVRLNEQFF.